Listed below are T cell receptor beta chains from one sample, sequenced in a study of T cell repertoires in cytomegalovirus infection. TCRdb processed the reads anew with MiXCR; each CDR3 protein has one entry. The sample gives approximately 140,000 distinct CDR3 sequences, approximately 8.8% of which show up once; about 9.4% is in the top ten. Sequenced: PBMCs. The receptors here all came from a human donor in good health (CMV status not recorded). Some clones in this sample may be carry-over from other donors' samples. Each CDR3 is given with its conserved first and last residue. The D gene is left open where the match is weak. Only part of the rows carry a size: once, few, many, or a class if the clone is expanded.

D gene: TRBD2
J gene: TRBJ2-5
V gene: TRBV29-1
clone size: few
CDR3 DNA: TGCAGCGCCGGAGGCACGGGGGGGCGGACCCAGTACTTC
CDR3 protein: CSAGGTGGRTQYF

D gene: -
J gene: TRBJ1-1
V gene: TRBV12-3/TRBV12-4
clone size: once
CDR3 DNA: TGTGCCAGCAGCCTGAGTTCGAACACTGAAGCTTTCTTT
CDR3 protein: CASSLSSNTEAFF

D gene: -
J gene: TRBJ1-2
V gene: TRBV12-3/TRBV12-4
clone size: many
CDR3 DNA: TGTGCCAGCAGTTCGGGACCCCTGAGAAGGGGCTACACCTTC
CDR3 protein: CASSSGPLRRGYTF

D gene: TRBD1
J gene: TRBJ2-1
V gene: TRBV6-1
clone size: many
CDR3 DNA: TGTGCCAGCAGGGGAGACAGGGCGTCGCAGTTCTTC
CDR3 protein: CASRGDRASQFF

D gene: TRBD1
J gene: TRBJ1-2
V gene: TRBV7-9
clone size: -
CDR3 DNA: TGTGCCAGCAGCGCCCCCCGTCAGGGGGCCGGCTATGGCTACACCTTC
CDR3 protein: CASSAPRQGAGYGYTF

D gene: -
J gene: TRBJ2-7
V gene: TRBV11-1
clone size: many
CDR3 DNA: TGTGCCAGCAGCCAGACAGCCGGATTATCCTACGAGCAGTACTTC
CDR3 protein: CASSQTAGLSYEQYF

D gene: -
J gene: TRBJ2-3
V gene: TRBV2
clone size: -
CDR3 DNA: TGTGCCAGCAGTGAACCCGACAGGGACTTCACAGATACGCAGTATTTT
CDR3 protein: CASSEPDRDFTDTQYF

D gene: TRBD1
J gene: TRBJ2-3
V gene: TRBV2
clone size: few
CDR3 DNA: TGTGCCAGCAGTGGATCGGGGACAGGAGCTCGTACGCAGTATTTT
CDR3 protein: CASSGSGTGARTQYF

D gene: TRBD1
J gene: TRBJ2-7
V gene: TRBV7-2
clone size: medium-sized
CDR3 DNA: TGTGCCAGCAGCTTCCGACAGGGCCTATACGAGCAGTACTTC
CDR3 protein: CASSFRQGLYEQYF

D gene: TRBD1
J gene: TRBJ2-7
V gene: TRBV7-6
clone size: many
CDR3 DNA: TGTGCCAGCAGCTTGACAGGGACCTACGAGCAGTACTTC
CDR3 protein: CASSLTGTYEQYF

D gene: -
J gene: TRBJ1-4
V gene: TRBV19
clone size: many
CDR3 DNA: TGTGCCAGTAGTATTGGCGGGACTGACGATGAAAAACTGTTTTTT
CDR3 protein: CASSIGGTDDEKLFF

D gene: -
J gene: TRBJ2-3
V gene: TRBV29-1
clone size: -
CDR3 DNA: TGCAGCGTTGAAGGTATGGCAGCCCTCAGCACAGATACGCAGTATTTT
CDR3 protein: CSVEGMAALSTDTQYF

D gene: -
J gene: TRBJ2-5
V gene: TRBV12-3/TRBV12-4
clone size: many
CDR3 DNA: TGTGCCAGCAGCGCACCGGGACATGGACCAGAGACCCAGTACTTC
CDR3 protein: CASSAPGHGPETQYF

D gene: -
J gene: TRBJ2-6
V gene: TRBV2
clone size: many
CDR3 DNA: TGTGCCAGCAGTGCAAAAGACTCTGGGGCCAACGTCCTGACTTTC
CDR3 protein: CASSAKDSGANVLTF

D gene: TRBD1
J gene: TRBJ2-2
V gene: TRBV12-3/TRBV12-4
clone size: many
CDR3 DNA: TGTGCCAGCAGTTTGGGCTTCGAGAGGGGGCCCGGGGAGCTGTTTTTT
CDR3 protein: CASSLGFERGPGELFF

D gene: -
J gene: TRBJ1-2
V gene: TRBV7-2
clone size: many
CDR3 DNA: TGTGCCAGCAGCTTAGAGTTTAGCTTCTATGGCTACACCTTC
CDR3 protein: CASSLEFSFYGYTF

D gene: -
J gene: TRBJ2-2
V gene: TRBV7-8
clone size: few
CDR3 DNA: TGTGCCAGCAGCTCCTTGATAACCACCGGGGAGCTGTTTTTT
CDR3 protein: CASSSLITTGELFF

D gene: -
J gene: TRBJ2-2
V gene: TRBV10-3
clone size: few
CDR3 DNA: TGTGCCATCATGAATAGAAACACCGGGGAGCTGTTTTTT
CDR3 protein: CAIMNRNTGELFF

D gene: -
J gene: TRBJ2-5
V gene: TRBV19
clone size: many
CDR3 DNA: TGTGCCAGTAGTATTCATGCCCCCACGGAGGAGACCCAGTACTTC
CDR3 protein: CASSIHAPTEETQYF

D gene: TRBD2
J gene: TRBJ2-1
V gene: TRBV20-1
clone size: many
CDR3 DNA: TGCAGTGCCACGATCCTAGCGGGGGATAACAATGAGCAGTTCTTC
CDR3 protein: CSATILAGDNNEQFF

D gene: -
J gene: TRBJ2-3
V gene: TRBV20-1
clone size: many
CDR3 DNA: TGCAGTGCTAGAGATTCCCTACCCCTGGGGGAAAACACAGATACGCAGTATTTT
CDR3 protein: CSARDSLPLGENTDTQYF

D gene: -
J gene: TRBJ1-1
V gene: TRBV7-9
clone size: many
CDR3 DNA: TGTGCCAGCAGCCATTACTCGAGGGTAAGGGACACTGAAGCTTTCTTT
CDR3 protein: CASSHYSRVRDTEAFF

D gene: -
J gene: TRBJ2-2
V gene: TRBV19
clone size: many
CDR3 DNA: TGTGCCAGTAGTATCCGGGGAACGAACACCGGGGAGCTGTTTTTT
CDR3 protein: CASSIRGTNTGELFF

D gene: -
J gene: TRBJ1-5
V gene: TRBV20-1
clone size: few
CDR3 DNA: TGCAGTGCTAGTTTAGGTGATCTCAATCAGCCCCAGCATTTT
CDR3 protein: CSASLGDLNQPQHF

D gene: -
J gene: TRBJ1-1
V gene: TRBV12-3/TRBV12-4
clone size: many
CDR3 DNA: TGTGCCAGCAGCCCGAATACGGGATCTGAAGCTTTCTTT
CDR3 protein: CASSPNTGSEAFF

D gene: TRBD1
J gene: TRBJ1-5
V gene: TRBV28
clone size: -
CDR3 DNA: TGTGCCAGCAGTCTCGGACAGGGGCGGCAGCCCCAGCATTTT
CDR3 protein: CASSLGQGRQPQHF

D gene: -
J gene: TRBJ1-1
V gene: TRBV7-2
clone size: many
CDR3 DNA: TGTGCCAGCAGCTTAGTTGGGGGGAAGAACACTGAAGCTTTCTTT
CDR3 protein: CASSLVGGKNTEAFF

D gene: -
J gene: TRBJ1-3
V gene: TRBV20-1
clone size: -
CDR3 DNA: TGCAGTGCTTACTCTGGAAACACCATATATTTT
CDR3 protein: CSAYSGNTIYF

D gene: -
J gene: TRBJ1-1
V gene: TRBV12-3/TRBV12-4
clone size: many
CDR3 DNA: TGTGCCAGCAGTTTAGAGCGGGGGACAACTCCCAACACTGAAGCTTTCTTT
CDR3 protein: CASSLERGTTPNTEAFF

D gene: TRBD1
J gene: TRBJ2-2
V gene: TRBV28
clone size: many
CDR3 DNA: TGTGCCAGCAGTTATCCCGGGACAGAGGACGGGGAGCTGTTTTTT
CDR3 protein: CASSYPGTEDGELFF

D gene: -
J gene: TRBJ2-7
V gene: TRBV7-2
clone size: many
CDR3 DNA: TGTGCCAGCAGCTTTGGGACAATCCTCTACGAGCAGTACTTC
CDR3 protein: CASSFGTILYEQYF

D gene: -
J gene: TRBJ1-1
V gene: TRBV19
clone size: -
CDR3 DNA: TGTGCCAGTAGTATATACGACACTGAAGCTTTCTTT
CDR3 protein: CASSIYDTEAFF

D gene: TRBD1
J gene: TRBJ1-1
V gene: TRBV7-2
clone size: many
CDR3 DNA: TGTGCCAGCAGTTCAGGACAGGCCCCGGGGACTGAAGCTTTCTTT
CDR3 protein: CASSSGQAPGTEAFF

D gene: -
J gene: TRBJ2-7
V gene: TRBV5-1
clone size: many
CDR3 DNA: TGCGCCAGCAGCCTAGGGACCGACACCTACGAGCAGTACTTC
CDR3 protein: CASSLGTDTYEQYF

D gene: -
J gene: TRBJ2-7
V gene: TRBV6-4
clone size: -
CDR3 DNA: TGTGCCAGCAGTGATGGGGGGCAGTCCAAAACTAGAAGCTCCTACGAGCAGTACTTC
CDR3 protein: CASSDGGQSKTRSSYEQYF

D gene: -
J gene: TRBJ2-1
V gene: TRBV20-1
clone size: -
CDR3 DNA: TGCAGTGCTCATCCTACAGGGTTTGAGCAGTTCTTC
CDR3 protein: CSAHPTGFEQFF

D gene: TRBD2
J gene: TRBJ2-3
V gene: TRBV14
clone size: many
CDR3 DNA: TGTGCCAGCAGCCAAGTGTTACTAGCGGGCACAGATACGCAGTATTTT
CDR3 protein: CASSQVLLAGTDTQYF

D gene: TRBD1
J gene: TRBJ1-2
V gene: TRBV12-3/TRBV12-4
clone size: few
CDR3 DNA: TGTGCCAGCAGTATACGGACAGGGCAAGGATATGGCTACACCTTC
CDR3 protein: CASSIRTGQGYGYTF

D gene: TRBD1
J gene: TRBJ2-3
V gene: TRBV6-5
clone size: -
CDR3 DNA: TGTGCCAGCAGAACCCCAGGGGGCACGCAGTATTTT
CDR3 protein: CASRTPGGTQYF

D gene: TRBD2
J gene: TRBJ2-7
V gene: TRBV13
clone size: few
CDR3 DNA: TGTGCCAGCAGCCTCGGGACTAGCGAGTACGAGCAGTACTTC
CDR3 protein: CASSLGTSEYEQYF

D gene: -
J gene: TRBJ2-7
V gene: TRBV29-1
clone size: -
CDR3 DNA: TGCAGCTCGAAGACAGGTGGCCACGAGCAGTACTTC
CDR3 protein: CSSKTGGHEQYF

D gene: -
J gene: TRBJ2-7
V gene: TRBV7-6
clone size: many
CDR3 DNA: TGTGCCAGCAGCCCTTCCAGGGGAACCTACGAGCAGTACTTC
CDR3 protein: CASSPSRGTYEQYF

D gene: TRBD1
J gene: TRBJ2-5
V gene: TRBV24-1
clone size: few
CDR3 DNA: TGTGCCACCGCCCGGACAGGGACAAACCAAGAGACCCAGTACTTC
CDR3 protein: CATARTGTNQETQYF

D gene: -
J gene: TRBJ1-5
V gene: TRBV2
clone size: many
CDR3 DNA: TGTGCCAGCAGGATGGACAGTAGCAATCAGCCCCAGCATTTT
CDR3 protein: CASRMDSSNQPQHF

D gene: -
J gene: TRBJ1-1
V gene: TRBV19
clone size: many
CDR3 DNA: TGTGCCAGTAGTATGGGAAACCTTTGGGGCACTGAAGCTTTCTTT
CDR3 protein: CASSMGNLWGTEAFF

D gene: -
J gene: TRBJ1-1
V gene: TRBV7-2
clone size: many
CDR3 DNA: TGTGCCAGCAGCTTAAGGGAGGGGATGAACACTGAAGCTTTCTTT
CDR3 protein: CASSLREGMNTEAFF

D gene: -
J gene: TRBJ2-7
V gene: TRBV7-2
clone size: many
CDR3 DNA: TGTGCCAGCAGCTCCGCCCCCTACGAGCAGTACTTC
CDR3 protein: CASSSAPYEQYF

D gene: -
J gene: TRBJ2-5
V gene: TRBV12-3/TRBV12-4
clone size: -
CDR3 DNA: TGTGCCAGCAGTTTAGATGGGAAAACAACTAAAGAGACCCAGTACTTC
CDR3 protein: CASSLDGKTTKETQYF

D gene: -
J gene: TRBJ2-7
V gene: TRBV10-3
clone size: -
CDR3 DNA: TGTGCCATCAGTGAGTTCTCGCCGTCCCCCACTAGCTCCTACGAGCAGTACTTC
CDR3 protein: CAISEFSPSPTSSYEQYF

D gene: -
J gene: TRBJ2-3
V gene: TRBV5-4
clone size: many
CDR3 DNA: TGTGCCAGCAGACGAAACAGGACAGATACGCAGTATTTT
CDR3 protein: CASRRNRTDTQYF

D gene: -
J gene: TRBJ1-4
V gene: TRBV7-6
clone size: -
CDR3 DNA: TGTGCCAGCAGCCTAGGGGCAGGAATTAATGAAAAACTGTTTTTT
CDR3 protein: CASSLGAGINEKLFF

D gene: -
J gene: TRBJ2-3
V gene: TRBV20-1
clone size: many
CDR3 DNA: TGCAGTGCTAGTGGGCGGGGAAGCACAGATACGCAGTATTTT
CDR3 protein: CSASGRGSTDTQYF

D gene: -
J gene: TRBJ1-5
V gene: TRBV28
clone size: -
CDR3 DNA: TGTGCCAGCAGGACCGATTTGGGAATCCAGCATTTT
CDR3 protein: CASRTDLGIQHF